What follows are 30 T cell receptor beta chains derived from one specimen sequenced in a study of blood T cell repertoires in COVID-19. Profiled with immunoSEQ multiplex PCR; TCRdb holds only in-frame clones, not every one. This sample has roughly 180,000 clones, with roughly 84% found just once. Sequenced: peripheral blood. The receptors derive from a woman aged 45 to 65 with COVID-19, enrolled during active disease.

The rearrangement uses TRBV3-1 (or the pseudogene TRBV3-2) and TRBJ2-6; D ambiguous. Per germline, CDR1 LGHDT and CDR2 YNNKEL (reference sequence). V was cut by 8 bases and J by 0 bases, with 5 bases left in between. The CDR3 sequence is 13 residues long. As DNA, the CDR3 is TGTGCCAGCCTTAGCTCTGGGGCCAACGTCCTGACTTTC. This codes for CASLSSGANVLTF.

The rearrangement links TRBV30 to TRBJ1-4; D gene uncertain. Germline CDR1 reads GTSNPN; CDR2 reads SVGIG (reference sequence). Trimming removed 6 bases from V and 6 bases from J, with 29 bases in between. The CDR3 is made up of 18 amino acids. The CDR3 loop is CACHPLDRLGKVDEKLFF. The DNA of the CDR3 is TGTGCCTGTCACCCTTTAGACCGGCTCGGGAAAGTTGATGAAAAACTGTTTTTT.

The chain carries TRBV2 and TRBJ1-1; D is ambiguous. V lost 4 bases and J 0 bases, leaving 9 bases between the germline ends. The CDR3 contains 14 residues. Germline lookup yields CDR1 SNHLY and CDR2 FYNNEI. The CDR3 reads CASSVRTLNTEAFF. The CDR3 region has the DNA TGTGCCAGCAGTGTTCGCACATTGAACACTGAAGCTTTCTTT. Together with reference TRBV2 and TRBJ1-1, the CDR3 gives the full variable domain: EPEVTQTPSHQVTQMGQEVILRCVPISNHLYFYWYRQILGQKVEFLVSFYNNEISEKSEIFDDQFSVERPDGSNFTLKIRSTKLEDSAMYFCASSVRTLNTEAFFGQGTRLTVV.

A few counts support this clone. The V and J genes are TRBV7-2 and TRBJ1-3, with 7 bases that match TRBD1. With 4 bases clipped from V and 2 bases from J, the junction kept 5 bases outside the gene matches. CDR3 size: 15 residues. From germline, CDR1 is SGHTA and CDR2 FQGNSA. The CDR3, as DNA: TGTGCCAGCAGCTACTCGACAGGGACTGGAAACACCATATATTTT. This sequence encodes CASSYSTGTGNTIYF.

The gene calls are TRBV7-8 and TRBJ2-7; TRBD1 might be the D (5 bases). Germline CDR1 SGHVS, CDR2 FQNEAQ. The germline V and J ends were trimmed by 0 bases and 5 bases, with 14 bases remaining between them. This CDR3 is 15 amino acids long. The CDR3 DNA sequence: TGTGCCAGCAGCTTAGCCCCGACAGAGAACCACGAGCAGTACTTC. Translating gives CASSLAPTENHEQYF. The variable domain in full, with the rest retrieved from reference TRBV7-8 and TRBJ2-7, is GAGVSQSPRYKVAKRGQDVALRCDPISGHVSLFWYQQALGQGPEFLTYFQNEAQLDKSGLPSDRFFAERPEGSVSTLKIQRTQQEDSAVYLCASSLAPTENHEQYFGPGTRLTVT.

The rearrangement links TRBV11-3 to TRBJ1-1; TRBD1 aligns across 9 bases. Germline loops: CDR1 SGHNT, CDR2 YENEEA. V shed 5 bases, J shed 1 base, and the junction held 8 bases outside the gene matches. CDR3 size: 16 residues. Here the CDR3 reads CASSPSQTGGNTEAFF. The CDR3, as DNA: TGTGCCAGCAGCCCTTCTCAGACAGGGGGGAACACTGAAGCTTTCTTT.

V is TRBV15 and J is TRBJ1-1, with TRBD1 matching over 9 bases. Germline loops: CDR1 LNHNV, CDR2 YYDKDF (reference sequence). The CDR3 consists of 15 residues. V lost 1 base to trimming and J lost 4 bases; unmatched junction nucleotides: 4. The chain's CDR3 is CATSRVGQGRTEAFF. For the CDR3, the DNA is TGTGCCACCAGCAGAGTGGGACAGGGACGCACTGAAGCTTTCTTT.

The V gene is TRBV28, the J gene TRBJ2-2, with D perhaps matching TRBD1 (5 bases). V lost 6 bases, J lost 1 base, and 9 bases lay in between. Germline V gene lookup returns CDR1 MDHEN and CDR2 SYDVKM. The CDR3 sequence is 14 residues long. The CDR3 DNA reads TGTGCCAGCAGGGACACGATGAACACCGGGGAGCTGTTTTTT. Amino acids: CASRDTMNTGELFF. Based on the CDR3 plus reference TRBV28 and TRBJ2-2, the full variable domain is DVKVTQSSRYLVKRTGEKVFLECVQDMDHENMFWYRQDPGLGLRLIYFSYDVKMKEKGDIPEGYSVSREKKERFSLILESASTNQTSMYLCASRDTMNTGELFFGEGSRLTVL.

The chain recombines TRBV5-1 with TRBJ1-2; 8 nucleotides align to TRBD1. The CDR3 has 17 residues. The germline CDR1 and CDR2 sequences are SGHRS and YFSETQ. V shed 2 bases and J 8 bases; nucleotides not matched to a gene: 17. For the CDR3, the DNA is TGCGCCAGCAGCTTCGTCGCGGGACAGGAGCTTCTTGGAGGCTACACCTTC. Its translation: CASSFVAGQELLGGYTF.

The V call is TRBV7-8, the J call TRBJ2-3, with D tentatively TRBD2 (6 bases). Germline V lookup: CDR1 SGHVS, CDR2 FQNEAQ. The CDR3 is 14 residues long. The germline V and J ends were trimmed by 5 bases and 5 bases, with 14 bases remaining between them. As DNA, the CDR3 is TGTGCCAGCAGCCCTGGGGAGGTTAGAGATACGCAGTATTTT. Protein product: CASSPGEVRDTQYF.

This sequence joins TRBV7-2 and TRBJ1-1; 7 positions agree with TRBD1. There are 15 residues in the CDR3. The germline CDR1 and CDR2 sequences are SGHTA and FQGNSA. Trimming cost V 2 bases and J 0 bases; bases outside gene matches: 3. For the CDR3, the DNA is TGTGCCAGCAGCTTACAGGGACAGTTGAACACTGAAGCTTTCTTT. Translated: CASSLQGQLNTEAFF.

This clone was seen once. This sequence joins TRBV7-3 and TRBJ1-1, with TRBD1 identical over 7 bases. V lost 3 bases, J lost 0 bases, and 4 bases stayed unmatched. Looked up from germline, CDR1 is SGHTA and CDR2 is FQGTGA. The CDR3 is made up of 15 amino acids. The CDR3 sequence is CASSLGGQLNTEAFF. CDR3 DNA sequence: TGTGCCAGCAGCTTGGGGGGACAGTTGAACACTGAAGCTTTCTTT.

The V gene is TRBV6-1, the J gene TRBJ1-1; tentative D call: TRBD1 (5 bases). This CDR3 comprises 13 residues. Germline assignment: CDR1 MNHNS and CDR2 SASEGT. The V end was cut by 3 bases, the J end by 4 bases, with 9 bases between. CDR3 amino acids: CASSEGGTTEAFF. CDR3 bases: TGTGCCAGCAGTGAGGGGGGGACCACTGAAGCTTTCTTT.

This clone was seen just once. The V call is TRBV10-3, the J call TRBJ2-3; possible D gene TRBD2, 6 bases. The V gene lost 6 bases and the J gene lost 1 base, with 11 bases spanning the gap. The CDR3 sequence is 14 residues long. Looked up from germline, CDR1 is ENHRY and CDR2 is SYGVKD. CDR3 DNA sequence: TGTGCCATCAGCGGGGGTGGCGGCACAGATACGCAGTATTTT. It encodes CAISGGGGTDTQYF.

The chain has TRBV7-9 and TRBJ2-2; a possible D gene is TRBD1 (6 bases). The germline V and J ends were trimmed by 5 bases and 7 bases, with 11 bases remaining between them. CDR1 SEHNR and CDR2 FQNEAQ come from the germline V gene (reference sequence). The CDR3 covers 13 residues. Here the CDR3 DNA reads TGTGCCAGCAGCATACAGGGTTACGGGGAGCTGTTTTTT. Protein sequence: CASSIQGYGELFF.

This chain connects TRBV14 to TRBJ2-1; TRBD2 aligns across 8 bases. Germline V gene data show CDR1 as SGHDN and CDR2 as FVKESK. CDR3 length: 15 amino acids. V was pared by 7 bases and J by 9 bases, with 14 bases of the junction left unmatched. The CDR3 nucleotides read TGTGCCAGCACCCCCGGTGCGGGGGGTTTAAGTGAGCAGTTCTTC. This sequence encodes CASTPGAGGLSEQFF.

This sequence joins TRBV9 and TRBJ1-6; 9 bases align to TRBD1. Trimming at V came to 3 bases and at J to 7 bases, leaving 8 bases not matched to a gene. This CDR3 comprises 16 residues. Germline V gene lookup returns CDR1 SGDLS and CDR2 YYNGEE. The CDR3 spells CASSADWDRENSPLHF. DNA of the CDR3: TGTGCCAGCAGCGCCGATTGGGACAGGGAAAATTCACCCCTCCACTTT.

This clone was found once. The same CDR3 can be traced to other DNA sequences in this sample. V is TRBV7-9 and J is TRBJ2-7; 10 bases are shared with TRBD1. CDR3 length equals 14 residues. With 5 bases clipped from V and 2 bases from J, the junction kept 3 bases outside the gene matches. Germline V gives CDR1 SEHNR, CDR2 FQNEAQ (reference sequence). The CDR3 spells CASSPGQGAYEQYF. The CDR3 coding sequence is TGTGCCAGCAGCCCTGGACAGGGGGCCTACGAGCAGTACTTC.

The chain links TRBV5-8 to TRBJ2-1; TRBD2 agrees at 7 bases. The CDR3 has 15 residues. CDR1 is SGHTS and CDR2 is YDEGEE in the germline V gene. The V gene end was trimmed by 0 bases and the J gene end by 5 bases; junction bases not matched to a gene: 5. The CDR3 DNA is TGTGCCAGCAGCTTGGGGCTAGCGGTAAACAATGAGCAGTTCTTC. It codes for CASSLGLAVNNEQFF.

The gene calls are TRBV2 and TRBJ2-7; D perhaps matches TRBD1 (5 bases). Germline CDR1 reads SNHLY; CDR2 reads FYNNEI. This CDR3 region has 12 residues. This CDR3 reads CAGRAETYEQYF. CDR3 bases: TGTGCTGGCAGGGCGGAGACCTACGAGCAGTACTTC.

Here the CDR3 DNA reads TGTGCCAGCAGCTCAAGGGACAGACTGTACAATGAGCAGTTCTTC. Translation gives CASSSRDRLYNEQFF. This chain connects TRBV5-4 to TRBJ2-1, with TRBD1 matching over 7 bases. Germline CDR1 SGHNT, CDR2 YYREEE (reference sequence). The CDR3 is 15 amino acids. J gave up 4 bases and V 3 bases, and 7 bases lay outside the gene matches.

The chain links TRBV10-2 to TRBJ2-7; D uncertain. The CDR3 consists of 14 residues. The germline V and J ends were trimmed by 4 bases and 0 bases, with 10 bases remaining between them. CDR1 is WSHSY and CDR2 is SAAADI in the germline V gene. CDR3 in DNA: TGCGCCAGCAGTGCGTCCCATTCCTCCTACGAGCAGTACTTC. It encodes CASSASHSSYEQYF.

The chain links TRBV3-1 (or the pseudogene TRBV3-2) to TRBJ1-4, with 8 bases aligning to TRBD1. With V trimmed by 3 bases and J by 7 bases, 7 bases remained unmatched. The germline CDR1 and CDR2 sequences are LGHDT and YNNKEL (reference sequence). There are 15 residues in the CDR3. The chain's CDR3 is CASSQWTGKAEKLFF. Here the CDR3 DNA reads TGTGCCAGCAGCCAGTGGACAGGGAAGGCTGAAAAACTGTTTTTT.

V gene TRBV7-9 combines with J gene TRBJ2-7; possibly TRBD2 for D (5 bases). Germline-derived CDR1 and CDR2 are SEHNR and FQNEAQ (reference sequence). The V end was cut by 1 base, the J end by 2 bases, with 9 bases between. The CDR3 covers 14 residues. CDR3 protein: CASSLDGGPYEQYF. For the CDR3, the DNA is TGTGCCAGCAGCTTAGACGGAGGCCCCTACGAGCAGTACTTC.

This clone was picked up one time. The chain uses TRBV9 and TRBJ2-3; 12 bases are a match to TRBD2. The CDR3 has 16 residues. Trimming cost V 4 bases and J 2 bases; bases outside gene matches: 5. Germline CDR1 is SGDLS and CDR2 is YYNGEE. The CDR3 DNA reads TGTGCCAGCAGCCCCGGGACTAGCGGGCCCACAGATACGCAGTATTTT. Translation gives CASSPGTSGPTDTQYF.

The rearrangement joins TRBV18 to TRBJ2-1, with TRBD1 as a possible D gene (8 bases). The CDR3 is made up of 15 amino acids. Germline V gene lookup returns CDR1 KGHSH and CDR2 LQKENI. Trimming left V 2 bases short and J 8 bases short, with 16 bases between. The CDR3: CASSPSGTGYDEQFF. CDR3 coding DNA: TGTGCCAGCTCACCAAGCGGGACAGGATACGATGAGCAGTTCTTC.

The chain uses TRBV3-1 (or the pseudogene TRBV3-2) and TRBJ1-6, with D uncertain. Germline values: CDR1 LGHDT, CDR2 YNNKEL (reference sequence). The CDR3 sequence is 19 residues long. V was clipped by 0 bases and J by 9 bases, with 24 bases between them. The CDR3 region has the DNA TGTGCCAGCAGCCAAGATATCGGTGTTCGGGGAGTTAGGCGTTCACCCCTCCACTTT. Translated, it gives CASSQDIGVRGVRRSPLHF.

The chain recombines TRBV11-3 with TRBJ1-4, with 8 bases matching TRBD1. Trimming at V came to 5 bases and at J to 8 bases, leaving 7 bases not matched to a gene. The CDR3 spans 14 residues. Per germline, CDR1 SGHNT and CDR2 YENEEA. CDR3 sequence reads: CASSPGTGSEKLFF. The CDR3 DNA reads TGTGCCAGCAGCCCCGGGACAGGATCGGAAAAACTGTTTTTT.

The chain is built from TRBV7-9 and TRBJ2-5; weak D call: TRBD2 (6 bases). The CDR3 is 14 residues long. Germline V gene lookup returns CDR1 SEHNR and CDR2 FQNEAQ (reference sequence). With 4 bases removed from V and 2 bases from J, the gap between germline ends came to 11 bases. The CDR3 spells CASSSGTYQETQYF. The CDR3 DNA reads as TGTGCCAGCAGCTCCGGGACTTATCAAGAGACCCAGTACTTC. Drawing the rest from reference TRBV7-9 and TRBJ2-5, the complete variable domain is DTGVSQNPRHKITKRGQNVTFRCDPISEHNRLYWYRQTLGQGPEFLTYFQNEAQLEKSRLLSDRFSAERPKGSFSTLEIQRTEQGDSAMYLCASSSGTYQETQYFGPGTRLLVL.

The rearrangement links TRBV7-2 to TRBJ2-2; D call uncertain. CDR1 and CDR2 (germline): SGHTA, FQGNSA. The CDR3 runs to 13 residues. The V end was cut by 3 bases, the J end by 2 bases, with 4 bases between. The CDR3 sequence is CASSFHNTGELFF. In DNA, the CDR3 is TGTGCCAGCAGCTTTCATAACACCGGGGAGCTGTTTTTT.